The present T cell receptor (beta chain) was sequenced within a study of blood T cell repertoires in COVID-19. Looking at the study overall: Italy, Spain and the United States were the sources of the convalescent and acute COVID-19 samples.

The CDR3 sequence is 15 residues long. J lost 4 bases, V lost 5 bases, and 10 bases had no gene match. Germline values: CDR1 KGHDR, CDR2 SFDVKD. In the original processing: By means of reference gene primer amplification, nucleated cell counts were estimated. Using immunoSEQ multiplex PCR, the repertoire was profiled, and TCRdb retains in-frame clones only, with some absent. The V and J calls and clone size come from that table; D and trimming were worked out from the DNA. The data contain around 300,000 clones, 88% of them seen just once; the ten biggest clones take up over 4.5%. Cohort assignment relied on participant-reported clinical history. Each recovered donor of Cohort 3 presented with two negative PCRs, clearance, or symptom resolution.

Sequencing used PBMCs or T cells enriched from blood (not recorded which). The receptor was isolated from a man aged 30-40 years who had recovered from COVID-19. The genes are TRBV24-1 and TRBJ2-7; 7 bases fit TRBD1. CDR3 loop: CATSAGTVRSYEQYF. The CDR3 DNA reads TGTGCCACCAGTGCGGGGACAGTAAGGTCTTACGAGCAGTACTTC.